These 29 T cell receptor beta chains were sequenced from one sample in a study of T cells in Graves' hyperthyroidism and ophthalmopathy. It was RNA transcripts that yielded the amplified TCR beta CDR3 regions. The HTBI set primed first-round TCR CDR3 RT-PCR. One entry per CDR3 protein results from TCRdb running MiXCR on the multiplex PCR reads. The table records some 180,000 distinct CDR3 sequences, about 17% of them present only once. The material sequenced was blood. The receptor source for this set is a woman between 45 and 60 years old with Graves' hyperthyroidism.

In its sample, this clonotype was seen many times. This chain joins TRBV18 and TRBJ2-1; TRBD1 agrees at 9 bases. With V trimmed by 0 bases and J by 7 bases, 10 bases remained unmatched. This CDR3 has 17 amino acids. From germline, CDR1 is KGHSH and CDR2 LQKENI. For the CDR3, the DNA is TGTGCCAGCTCACCACCGGGAAGACAGGGGGGACGAAATGAGCAGTTCTTC. Protein sequence: CASSPPGRQGGRNEQFF.

This clonotype was picked up a small number of times. The rearrangement joins TRBV4-1 to TRBJ1-6; D remains ambiguous. Trimming shortened V by 2 bases and J by 6 bases, and 8 bases separated the two germline ends. This CDR3 is 14 amino acids long. The germline V gene encodes CDR1 MGHRA and CDR2 YSYEKL. The CDR3 DNA is TGCGCCAGCAGCCAATGGGAGTTTAATTCACCCCTCCACTTT. It codes for CASSQWEFNSPLHF.

The sample holds many counts of this clonotype. This chain uses TRBV6-1 with TRBJ1-1; D gene unclear. There are 14 residues in the CDR3. Trimming removed 6 bases from V and 5 bases from J, with 16 bases in between. In germline, CDR1 is MNHNS, CDR2 SASEGT. CDR3 loop: CASRPDFFVTEAFF. In nucleotides, the CDR3 is TGTGCCAGCAGGCCCGATTTTTTTGTGACTGAAGCTTTCTTT.

This sequence joins TRBV10-3 and TRBJ2-7; D is tentatively TRBD1 or TRBD2 (6 bases each). This CDR3 has 13 residues. The germline CDR1 and CDR2 sequences are ENHRY and SYGVKD. The V end was cut by 8 bases, the J end by 3 bases, with 14 bases between. The CDR3 is CAIDSGGGYEQYF. CDR3 sequence (DNA): TGTGCCATCGATAGCGGAGGGGGCTACGAGCAGTACTTC.

This clonotype showed up many times. The chain combines TRBV4-1 with TRBJ2-7; TRBD2 aligns across 8 bases. The CDR3 is made up of 15 amino acids. The V and J ends lost 1 base and 2 bases, in that order; junction bases with no gene match: 4. From germline, CDR1 is MGHRA and CDR2 YSYEKL. In DNA, the CDR3 is TGCGCCAGCAGCCAAGTAAGCGGGGGTACCTACGAGCAGTACTTC. Translation gives CASSQVSGGTYEQYF.

V and J are TRBV9 and TRBJ1-2, with D possibly being TRBD1 (5 bases). The germline V gene encodes CDR1 SGDLS and CDR2 YYNGEE. The CDR3 contains 14 residues. V dropped 4 bases and J dropped 8 bases, with 18 bases sitting between them. CDR3 in DNA: TGTGCCAGCAGCCCTTGGGGGGGGTTAGACGGCTACACCTTC. Translating it yields CASSPWGGLDGYTF.

The rearrangement uses TRBV5-1 and TRBJ2-2; D is undetermined. CDR1 is SGHRS and CDR2 is YFSETQ in the germline V gene. The CDR3 runs to 13 residues. Trimming shortened V by 7 bases and J by 2 bases, and 9 bases separated the two germline ends. CDR3 coding DNA: TGCGCCAGCTCGTCAGCTAACACCGGGGAGCTGTTTTTT. It translates to CASSSANTGELFF.

This clonotype was seen ten or more times. The CDR3 region has the DNA TGTGCCAGCAGTTTACCTCACATACAGCCCCAGCATTTT. Translating it yields CASSLPHIQPQHF. V and J are TRBV28 and TRBJ1-5; D is uncertain. Germline V gene lookup returns CDR1 MDHEN and CDR2 SYDVKM. Trimming removed 2 bases from V and 7 bases from J, with 9 bases in between. The CDR3 loop spans 13 amino acids.

This clonotype showed up many times. The rearrangement joins TRBV5-1 to TRBJ1-1; 9 positions agree with TRBD1. Germline CDR1 SGHRS, CDR2 YFSETQ. The CDR3 runs 14 residues. Trimming removed 3 bases from V and 5 bases from J; junction bases left unmatched: 5. This chain's CDR3 is CASSWDRDETEAFF. The DNA of the CDR3 is TGCGCCAGCAGCTGGGACAGGGATGAGACTGAAGCTTTCTTT.

This clonotype was observed many times. The rearrangement links TRBV11-2 to TRBJ1-3; possibly TRBD1 for D (5 bases). The V gene's germline CDR1 is SGHAT and CDR2 FQNNGV. The CDR3 consists of 13 residues. Trimming pared 5 bases from V and 4 bases from J, leaving 9 bases between. The CDR3 sequence: CASSTQGGNTIYF. The CDR3 DNA is TGTGCCAGCAGCACCCAGGGAGGAAACACCATATATTTT.

This clonotype was recorded at least ten times. V gene TRBV6-5 combines with J gene TRBJ1-2; possibly TRBD1 for D (6 bases). This CDR3 is 15 amino acids long. CDR1 is MNHEY and CDR2 is SVGAGI in the germline V gene. The V end was cut by 0 bases, the J end by 0 bases, with 8 bases between. The CDR3 nucleotides read TGTGCCAGCAGTTACTCGGACAGACCTAACTATGGCTACACCTTC. Amino acid sequence: CASSYSDRPNYGYTF.

CDR3 in DNA: TGTGCCAGCAGCCCCTCAAGCGGGAGGAACTTCTACGAGCAGTACTTC. Protein: CASSPSSGRNFYEQYF. This chain connects TRBV11-2 to TRBJ2-7, with 9 positions matching TRBD2. CDR3 length: 16 amino acids. J was trimmed by 3 bases and V by 5 bases; bases with no gene match: 11. Germline V gives CDR1 SGHAT, CDR2 FQNNGV.

This clonotype has a count of ten or more. This chain uses TRBV5-1 with TRBJ2-3; 8 bases map to TRBD1. This CDR3 contains 17 residues. Germline loops: CDR1 SGHRS, CDR2 YFSETQ. V shed 4 bases and J 0 bases; nucleotides not matched to a gene: 10. CDR3 nucleotide sequence: TGCGCCAGCAGCCCGGACAGGGCCCCACTTAGCACAGATACGCAGTATTTT. This encodes CASSPDRAPLSTDTQYF.

This clonotype was detected ten times or more. The CDR3 sequence is CASSLNLNLNTEAFF. The CDR3 nucleotides read TGTGCCAGCAGCTTAAATCTGAATTTAAACACTGAAGCTTTCTTT. The rearrangement uses TRBV7-2 and TRBJ1-1; the D is unclear. Trimming took off 2 bases at V and 2 bases at J, with 12 bases between the two ends. Germline V gene sequence: CDR1 SGHTA, CDR2 FQGNSA. The CDR3 contains 15 residues.

The J gene is TRBJ2-3, the V gene TRBV7-2, with D hard to call. CDR3 length equals 15 residues. Germline CDR1 is SGHTA and CDR2 is FQGNSA. The ends were cut back, 5 bases at V and 0 bases at J, with 12 bases in the middle. CDR3 in DNA: TGTGCCAGCAGCCCACAGTCGGTGAGCACAGATACGCAGTATTTT. Translated, it gives CASSPQSVSTDTQYF.

The chain carries TRBV20-1 and TRBJ1-1; D call uncertain. The CDR3 totals 14 residues. Germline CDR1 is DFQATT and CDR2 is SNEGSKA (reference sequence). V was clipped by 2 bases and J by 1 base, with 11 bases between them. DNA for the CDR3: TGCAGTGCTAGATTTCCCGACGCGAACACTGAAGCTTTCTTT. Translation: CSARFPDANTEAFF.

This clonotype has a handful of counts. The genes are TRBV7-9 and TRBJ1-1, with a tentative D call TRBD1 (5 bases). V lost 4 bases to trimming and J lost 2 bases, with 8 bases between them. CDR1 is SEHNR, CDR2 FQNEAQ, per germline (reference sequence). The CDR3 spans 13 residues. The CDR3 DNA reads as TGTGCCAGCAGCTATGGGGCCAACACTGAAGCTTTCTTT. This gives the protein CASSYGANTEAFF.

There are many counts of this clonotype. The chain joins TRBV20-1 to TRBJ1-5; 7 bases fit TRBD1. The CDR3 sequence is 12 residues long. V was clipped by 6 bases and J by 7 bases; unmatched bases: 6. The V gene's germline CDR1 is DFQATT and CDR2 SNEGSKA (reference sequence). Here the CDR3 DNA reads TGCAGTGCCACAACAGGGGAACAGCCCCAGCATTTT. Residues: CSATTGEQPQHF.

This clonotype has more than one count but fewer than ten. This may arise from a read error, as a much more abundant clone is one base away. The chain recombines TRBV3-1 with TRBJ1-5; TRBD1 aligns across 7 bases. The length of the CDR3 is 14 residues. The germline V gene has CDR1 LGHDT and CDR2 YNNKEL (reference sequence). Unmatched junction bases numbered 6, after V lost 8 bases and J lost 2 bases. The CDR3: CASGPTGGNQPQHF. The DNA for the CDR3 is TGTGCCAGCGGCCCCACAGGGGGCAATCAGCCCCAGCATTTT.

This clonotype was seen ten or more times. The chain uses TRBV6-2 or TRBV6-3 and TRBJ2-7; D possibly corresponds to TRBD2 (5 bases). V dropped 0 bases and J dropped 5 bases, with 11 bases sitting between them. The CDR3 is made up of 14 amino acids. Germline V gene sequence: CDR1 MNHEY, CDR2 SVGEGT. The CDR3 loop reads CASSYSRVLDEQYF. CDR3 coding DNA: TGTGCCAGCAGTTACTCGAGGGTCCTAGACGAGCAGTACTTC.

This clonotype was recorded a few times. This chain joins TRBV7-3 and TRBJ1-2; 7 bases map to TRBD1. With 5 bases clipped from V and 5 bases from J, the junction kept 11 bases outside the gene matches. The CDR3 consists of 15 residues. Per the germline V gene, CDR1 is SGHTA and CDR2 is FQGTGA. The CDR3 DNA reads TGTGCCAGCAGCCGAAGGGGGGGACAGAGTTATGGCTACACCTTC. Its translation is CASSRRGGQSYGYTF. Filled out from reference TRBV7-3 and TRBJ1-2, the complete variable domain reads GAGVSQTPSNKVTEKGKYVELRCDPISGHTALYWYRQSLGQGPEFLIYFQGTGAADDSGLPNDRFFAVRPEGSVSTLKIQRTERGDSAVYLCASSRRGGQSYGYTFGSGTRLTVV.

The chain employs TRBV11-3 and TRBJ2-2; D is uncertain. There are 13 residues in the CDR3. Germline CDR1 and CDR2: SGHNT and YENEEA. V was pared by 5 bases and J by 4 bases, with 8 bases between. The CDR3: CASSPGPTGELFF. In DNA form, the CDR3 reads TGTGCCAGCAGCCCGGGCCCCACCGGGGAGCTGTTTTTT.

For this clonotype: One end of the junction is discordant with germline, which a read error may explain. The rearrangement joins TRBV4-1 to TRBJ1-4; D remains ambiguous. The CDR3 sequence is 15 residues long. Germline V gene lookup returns CDR1 MGHRA and CDR2 YSYEKL. CDR3 region: CASSQVASTNEKLSF. DNA of the CDR3: TGCGCCAGCAGCCAAGTGGCCTCAACTAATGAAAAACTGTCTTTT.

This clonotype has a count of ten or more. Written as DNA, the CDR3 is TGTGCCAGCAGCCTCGGACTAGCGGGGGTTTCAGAGACCCAGTACTTC. As protein: CASSLGLAGVSETQYF. The gene calls are TRBV3-1 and TRBJ2-5, with 13 bases lining up with TRBD2. V was pared by 4 bases and J by 4 bases, with 6 bases of the junction left unmatched. This CDR3 region has 16 residues. CDR1 and CDR2 (germline): LGHDT, YNNKEL (reference sequence).

At least ten counts were recorded for this clonotype. This chain uses TRBV24-1 with TRBJ2-1; possible D gene TRBD1, 5 bases. Germline values: CDR1 KGHDR, CDR2 SFDVKD. The V end was cut by 3 bases, the J end by 11 bases, with 13 bases between. The CDR3 has 13 residues. Written as DNA, the CDR3 is TGTGCCACCAGTGATACCCCAGGGTTCAAGCAGTTCTTC. Its translation is CATSDTPGFKQFF.

The chain has TRBV7-3 and TRBJ2-3, with D maybe TRBD1 (6 bases). Deletions cut 1 base from V and 1 base from J, with 9 bases between. The CDR3 contains 15 residues. Germline lookup yields CDR1 SGHTA and CDR2 FQGTGA. The CDR3 loop is CASSLKAGGTDTQYF. The CDR3 coding sequence is TGTGCCAGCAGCTTAAAGGCAGGGGGCACAGATACGCAGTATTTT.

This clonotype was observed many times. This chain connects TRBV11-3 to TRBJ2-1; 9 nucleotides align to TRBD2. The CDR3 is made up of 16 amino acids. Trimming removed 4 bases from V and 4 bases from J; junction bases left unmatched: 8. Germline CDR1 and CDR2: SGHNT and YENEEA. The CDR3 is CASSSGGLALYNEQFF. The DNA for the CDR3 is TGTGCCAGCAGCTCAGGGGGACTAGCCTTATACAATGAGCAGTTCTTC.

V usage is TRBV6-1 and J usage is TRBJ1-1, with TRBD1 matching 10 bases. The V gene's germline CDR1 is MNHNS and CDR2 SASEGT. The CDR3 loop spans 16 amino acids. V gave up 6 bases and J gave up 5 bases; unmatched junction bases: 12. As DNA, the CDR3 is TGTGCCAGCAGGGACGACAGGGGGCGTATCCGTACTGAAGCTTTCTTT. This gives the protein CASRDDRGRIRTEAFF.

The sample holds many counts of this clonotype. V and J are TRBV19 and TRBJ2-7, with 11 bases matching TRBD1. V was clipped by 2 bases and J by 5 bases; unmatched bases: 5. The CDR3 loop spans 15 amino acids. In germline, CDR1 is LNHDA, CDR2 SQIVND (reference sequence). In nucleotides, the CDR3 is TGTGCCAGTAGTATAATGGACAGGGGGCAGAACGAGCAGTACTTC. Encoded protein: CASSIMDRGQNEQYF.